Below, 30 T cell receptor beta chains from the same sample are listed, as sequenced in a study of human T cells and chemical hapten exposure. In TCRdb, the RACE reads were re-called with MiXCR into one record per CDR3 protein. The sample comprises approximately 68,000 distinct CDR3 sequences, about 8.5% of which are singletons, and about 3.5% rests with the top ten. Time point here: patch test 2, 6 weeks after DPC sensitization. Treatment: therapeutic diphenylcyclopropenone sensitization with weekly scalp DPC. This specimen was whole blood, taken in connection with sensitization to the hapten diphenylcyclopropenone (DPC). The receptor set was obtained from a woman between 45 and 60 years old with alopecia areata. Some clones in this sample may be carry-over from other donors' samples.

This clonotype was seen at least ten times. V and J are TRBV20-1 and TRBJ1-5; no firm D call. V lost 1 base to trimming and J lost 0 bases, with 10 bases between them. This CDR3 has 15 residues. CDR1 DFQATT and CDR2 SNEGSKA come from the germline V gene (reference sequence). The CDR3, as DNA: TGCAGTGCTAGAGTTGTGGCGGCTAGCAATCAGCCCCAGCATTTT. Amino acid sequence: CSARVVAASNQPQHF.

CDR3 DNA: TGCGCCAGCAGCTTATCCCGGGGCGCGGAGACCCAGTACTTC. Translating it yields CASSLSRGAETQYF. J is TRBJ2-5 and V is TRBV5-1; D assignment may be TRBD1 or TRBD2 (5 bases each). CDR3 length: 14 amino acids. V dropped 2 bases and J dropped 5 bases, with 13 bases sitting between them. CDR1 and CDR2 (germline): SGHRS, YFSETQ.

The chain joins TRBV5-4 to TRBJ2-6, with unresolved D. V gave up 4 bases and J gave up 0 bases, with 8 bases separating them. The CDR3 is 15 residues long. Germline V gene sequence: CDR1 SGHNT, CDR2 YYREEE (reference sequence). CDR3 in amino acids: CASSQAFSGANVLTF. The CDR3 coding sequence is TGTGCCAGCAGCCAAGCGTTCTCTGGGGCCAACGTCCTGACTTTC.

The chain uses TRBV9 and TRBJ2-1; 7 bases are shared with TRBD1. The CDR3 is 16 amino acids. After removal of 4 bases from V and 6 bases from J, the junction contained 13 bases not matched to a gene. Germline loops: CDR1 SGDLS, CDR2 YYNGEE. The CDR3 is CASSPRDRVVINEQFF. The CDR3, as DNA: TGTGCCAGCAGCCCCCGAGACAGGGTGGTTATCAATGAGCAGTTCTTC.

CDR3 protein: CASSLGWANQPQHF. CDR3 DNA sequence: TGTGCCAGCAGTTTAGGGTGGGCCAATCAGCCCCAGCATTTT. This chain links TRBV12-3 or TRBV12-4 with TRBJ1-5, with D uncertain. V dropped 1 base and J dropped 3 bases, with 7 bases sitting between them. This CDR3 comprises 14 residues.

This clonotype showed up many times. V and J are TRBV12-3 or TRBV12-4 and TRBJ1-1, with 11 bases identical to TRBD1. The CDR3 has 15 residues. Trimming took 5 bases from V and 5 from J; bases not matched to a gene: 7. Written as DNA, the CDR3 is TGTGCCAGCAGTACCTCCGGGACAGGGGGGACTGAAGCTTTCTTT. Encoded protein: CASSTSGTGGTEAFF.

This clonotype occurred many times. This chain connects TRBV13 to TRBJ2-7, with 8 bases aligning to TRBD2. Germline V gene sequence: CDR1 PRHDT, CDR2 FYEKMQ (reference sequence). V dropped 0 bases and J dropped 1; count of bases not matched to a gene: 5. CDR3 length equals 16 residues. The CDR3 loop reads CASSLGVAGSSYEQYF. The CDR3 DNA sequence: TGTGCCAGCAGCTTAGGGGTAGCGGGATCTTCCTACGAGCAGTACTTC.

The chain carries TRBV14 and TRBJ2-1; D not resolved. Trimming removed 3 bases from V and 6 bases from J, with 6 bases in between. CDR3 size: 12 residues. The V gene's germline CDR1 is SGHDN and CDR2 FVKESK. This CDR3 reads CASSQAVNEQFF. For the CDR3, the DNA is TGTGCCAGCAGCCAGGCCGTCAATGAGCAGTTCTTC.

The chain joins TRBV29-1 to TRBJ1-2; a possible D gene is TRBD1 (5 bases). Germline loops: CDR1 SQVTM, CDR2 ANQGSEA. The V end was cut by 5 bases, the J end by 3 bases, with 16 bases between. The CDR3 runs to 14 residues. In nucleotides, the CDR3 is TGCAGCGTTCGGGGGGACGGTAACGACTATGGCTACACCTTC. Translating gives CSVRGDGNDYGYTF.

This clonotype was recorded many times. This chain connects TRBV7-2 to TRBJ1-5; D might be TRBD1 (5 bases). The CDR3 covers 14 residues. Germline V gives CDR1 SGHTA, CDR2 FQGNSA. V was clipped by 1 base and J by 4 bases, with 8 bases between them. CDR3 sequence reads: CASSLGPGNQPQHF. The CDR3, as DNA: TGTGCCAGCAGCTTAGGTCCAGGGAATCAGCCCCAGCATTTT. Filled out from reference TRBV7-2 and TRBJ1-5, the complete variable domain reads GAGVSQSPSNKVTEKGKDVELRCDPISGHTALYWYRQSLGQGLEFLIYFQGNSAPDKSGLPSDRFSAERTGGSVSTLTIQRTQQEDSAVYLCASSLGPGNQPQHFGDGTRLSIL.

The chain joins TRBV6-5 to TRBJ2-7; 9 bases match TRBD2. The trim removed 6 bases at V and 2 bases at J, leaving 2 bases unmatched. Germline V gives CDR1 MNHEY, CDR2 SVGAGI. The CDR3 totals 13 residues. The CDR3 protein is CASSPSGTYEQYF. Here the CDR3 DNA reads TGTGCCAGCAGCCCTAGCGGGACCTACGAGCAGTACTTC.

The DNA of the CDR3 is TGTGCCAGCAGCTTAAGAGGGTTCGGGGTAGGGAACACTGAAGCTTTCTTT. The encoded protein is CASSLRGFGVGNTEAFF. This chain uses TRBV7-8 with TRBJ1-1; D is uncertain. This CDR3 contains 17 residues. CDR1 is SGHVS, CDR2 FQNEAQ, per germline. V shed 2 bases and J shed 1 base, with 17 bases lying between them.

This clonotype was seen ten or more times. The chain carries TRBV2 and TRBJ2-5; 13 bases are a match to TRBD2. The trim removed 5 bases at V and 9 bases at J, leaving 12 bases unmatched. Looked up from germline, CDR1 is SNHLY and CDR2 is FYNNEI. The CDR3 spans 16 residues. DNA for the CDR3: TGTGCCAGCAGTCCCTTGACTAGCGGGGGGAACGTGGCCCAGTACTTC. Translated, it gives CASSPLTSGGNVAQYF.

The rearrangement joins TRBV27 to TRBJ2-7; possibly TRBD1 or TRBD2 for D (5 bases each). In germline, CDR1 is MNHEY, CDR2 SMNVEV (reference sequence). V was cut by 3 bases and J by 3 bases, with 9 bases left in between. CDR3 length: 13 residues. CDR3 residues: CASSLGVNYEQYF. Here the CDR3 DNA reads TGTGCCAGCAGTTTGGGGGTCAACTACGAGCAGTACTTC.

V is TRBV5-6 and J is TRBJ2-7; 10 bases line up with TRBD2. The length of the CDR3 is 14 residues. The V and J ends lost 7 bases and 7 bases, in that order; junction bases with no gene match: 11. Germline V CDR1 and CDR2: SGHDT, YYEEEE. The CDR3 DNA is TGTGCCAGCCGACATAGCGGGAGGTCTGGAGAGCAGTACTTC. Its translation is CASRHSGRSGEQYF.

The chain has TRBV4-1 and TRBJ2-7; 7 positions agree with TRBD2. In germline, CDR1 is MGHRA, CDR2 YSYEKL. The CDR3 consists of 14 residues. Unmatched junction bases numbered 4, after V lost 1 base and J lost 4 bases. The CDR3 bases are TGCGCCAGCAGCCAAGGTATTAGCGGGTACGAGCAGTACTTC. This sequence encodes CASSQGISGYEQYF.

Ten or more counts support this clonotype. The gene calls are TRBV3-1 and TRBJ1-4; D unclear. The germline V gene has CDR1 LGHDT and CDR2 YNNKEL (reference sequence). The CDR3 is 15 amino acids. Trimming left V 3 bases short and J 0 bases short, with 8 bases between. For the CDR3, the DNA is TGTGCCAGCAGCCAGTTGGGTGCAACTAATGAAAAACTGTTTTTT. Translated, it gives CASSQLGATNEKLFF.

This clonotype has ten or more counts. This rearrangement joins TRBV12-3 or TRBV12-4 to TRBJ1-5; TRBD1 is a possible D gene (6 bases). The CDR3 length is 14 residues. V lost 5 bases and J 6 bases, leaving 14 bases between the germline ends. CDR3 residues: CASSPGQFTQPQHF. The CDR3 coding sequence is TGTGCCAGCAGTCCAGGACAGTTCACTCAGCCCCAGCATTTT.

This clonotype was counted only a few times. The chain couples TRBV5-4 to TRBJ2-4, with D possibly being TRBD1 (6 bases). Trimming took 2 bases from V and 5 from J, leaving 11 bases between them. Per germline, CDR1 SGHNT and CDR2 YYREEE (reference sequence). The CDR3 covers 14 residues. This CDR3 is CASSFNAGENIQYF. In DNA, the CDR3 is TGTGCCAGCAGCTTTAACGCAGGGGAAAACATTCAGTACTTC.

DNA for the CDR3: TGTGCCAGCAGCTGGACAGGGGCGGCCTACACCTTC. Its translation: CASSWTGAAYTF. J is TRBJ1-2 and V is TRBV12-3 or TRBV12-4, with 9 bases aligning to TRBD1. Trimming took 6 bases from V and 10 from J; bases not matched to a gene: 6. The CDR3 loop spans 12 amino acids.

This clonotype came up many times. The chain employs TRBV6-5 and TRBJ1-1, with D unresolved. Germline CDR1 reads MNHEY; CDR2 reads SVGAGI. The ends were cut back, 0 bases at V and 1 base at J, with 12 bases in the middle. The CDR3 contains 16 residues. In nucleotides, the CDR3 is TGTGCCAGCAGTTACTCGAGGGCGGGAGGGAACACTGAAGCTTTCTTT. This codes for CASSYSRAGGNTEAFF.

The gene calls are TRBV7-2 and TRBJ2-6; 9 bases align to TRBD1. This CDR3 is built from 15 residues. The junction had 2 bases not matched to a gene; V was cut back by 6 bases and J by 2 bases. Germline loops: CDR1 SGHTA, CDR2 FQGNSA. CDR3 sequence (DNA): TGTGCCAGCAGACGGACAGGGGCTGGGGCCAACGTCCTGACTTTC. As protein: CASRRTGAGANVLTF.

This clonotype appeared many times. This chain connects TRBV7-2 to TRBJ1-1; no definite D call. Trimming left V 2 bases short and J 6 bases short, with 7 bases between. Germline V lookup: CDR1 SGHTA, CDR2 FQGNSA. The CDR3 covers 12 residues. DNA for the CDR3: TGTGCCAGCAGCTTAAGTTACTCTGAAGCTTTCTTT. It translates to CASSLSYSEAFF.

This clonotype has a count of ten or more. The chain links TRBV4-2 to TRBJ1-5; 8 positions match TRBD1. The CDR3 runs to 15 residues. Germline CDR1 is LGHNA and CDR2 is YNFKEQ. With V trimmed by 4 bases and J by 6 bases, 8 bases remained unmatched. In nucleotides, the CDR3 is TGTGCCAGCAGCCTGGACCGGACAGGGTTTCAGCCCCAGCATTTT. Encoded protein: CASSLDRTGFQPQHF.

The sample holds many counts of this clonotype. The CDR3 DNA sequence: TGCGCCAGCAGCCCTCCGGACAGGGCCAACTATGGCTACACCTTC. Translated, it gives CASSPPDRANYGYTF. This chain joins TRBV4-1 and TRBJ1-2; 8 nucleotides line up with TRBD1. J was trimmed by 2 bases and V by 4 bases; bases with no gene match: 6. This CDR3 is 15 amino acids long. Per the germline V gene, CDR1 is MGHRA and CDR2 is YSYEKL.

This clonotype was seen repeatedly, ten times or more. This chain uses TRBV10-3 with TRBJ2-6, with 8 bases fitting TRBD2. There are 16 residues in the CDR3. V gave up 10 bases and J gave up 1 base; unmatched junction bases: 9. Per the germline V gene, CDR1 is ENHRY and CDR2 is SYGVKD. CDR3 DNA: TGTGCCACCGTAGCGGGAATTTCGTCTGGGGCCAACGTCCTGACTTTC. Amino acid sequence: CATVAGISSGANVLTF.

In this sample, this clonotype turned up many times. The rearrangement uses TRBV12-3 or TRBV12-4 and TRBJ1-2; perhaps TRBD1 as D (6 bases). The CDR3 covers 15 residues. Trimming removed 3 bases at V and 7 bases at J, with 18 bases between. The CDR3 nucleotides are TGTGCCAGCAGTTTCCGTGGGGTTTGGGGGCTTGGCTACACCTTC. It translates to CASSFRGVWGLGYTF.

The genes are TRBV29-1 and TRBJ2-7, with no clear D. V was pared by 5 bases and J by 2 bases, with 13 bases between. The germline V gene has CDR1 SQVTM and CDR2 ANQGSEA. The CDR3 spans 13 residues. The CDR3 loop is CSVFSIETYEQYF. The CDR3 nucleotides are TGCAGCGTTTTCTCCATAGAAACCTACGAGCAGTACTTC.

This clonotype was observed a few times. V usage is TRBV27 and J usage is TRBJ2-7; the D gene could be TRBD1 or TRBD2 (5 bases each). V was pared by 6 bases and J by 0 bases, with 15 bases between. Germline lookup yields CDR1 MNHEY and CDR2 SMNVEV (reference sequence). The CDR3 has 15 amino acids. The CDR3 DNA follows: TGTGCCAGCAGGGCCGGGACCGTAAGCTCCTACGAGCAGTACTTC. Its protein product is CASRAGTVSSYEQYF.

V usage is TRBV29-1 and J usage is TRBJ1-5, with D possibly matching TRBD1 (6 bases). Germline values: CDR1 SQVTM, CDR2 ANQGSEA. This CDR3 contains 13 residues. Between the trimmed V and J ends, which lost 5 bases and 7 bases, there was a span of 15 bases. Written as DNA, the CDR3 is TGCAGCGTTCAACAGGGAATGGGACAGCCCCAGCATTTT. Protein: CSVQQGMGQPQHF. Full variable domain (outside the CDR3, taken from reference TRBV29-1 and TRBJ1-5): SAVISQKPSRDICQRGTSLTIQCQVDSQVTMMFWYRQQPGQSLTLIATANQGSEATYESGFVIDKFPISRPNLTFSTLTVSNMSPEDSSIYLCSVQQGMGQPQHFGDGTRLSIL.